This T cell receptor beta chain stems from a study of blood T cell repertoires in COVID-19. Study context: Spain, Italy and the United States supplied samples that represented acute and convalescent COVID-19. The cDNA or gDNA used as material had been derived from T cells, B-cell-depleted T cells, or PBMCs.

The protocol was immunoSEQ multiplex PCR, while the TCRdb copy is restricted to in-frame clones and leaves out a portion. The repertoire has over 150,000 clones, around 74% of them found once; the top ten carry around 3.5%. Germline values: CDR1 LNHDA, CDR2 SQIVND (reference sequence). J lost 0 bases, V lost 4 bases, and 6 bases had no gene match. The CDR3 is 16 amino acids. Sequencing was performed on peripheral blood. The receptor's source is a woman of 80 years or more with acute or convalescent COVID-19. The rearrangement links TRBV19 to TRBJ1-5; TRBD1 matches at 7 bases. The CDR3 loop reads CASSKRQGNSNQPQHF. CDR3 in DNA: TGTGCCAGTAGTAAAAGACAGGGAAATAGCAATCAGCCCCAGCATTTT.